This record concerns one TCR beta chain sequence. Sequencing targeted TCR beta in T cells from blood (CD8+ and CD4+). These data belong to a study of CD8 T cells in Susac syndrome. Trimming stripped 3 bases from V and 5 bases from J, with 11 bases between. The CDR3 length is 13 residues. Per the germline V gene, CDR1 is KGHSH and CDR2 is LQKENI. Reverse transcription of roughly 0.5 to 1 ug RNA was carried out with random hexamers. By means of immunoSEQ multiplex PCR, TCR beta CDR3 spanning 54 Vbeta and 13 Jbeta underwent amplification. TCRdb recomputed calls from the immunoSEQ multiplex PCR reads with MiXCR, one row per CDR3 protein. The sample includes roughly 130,000 distinct CDR3 sequences, about 96% seen only once; the top ten take more than 0.095%.

The chain combines TRBV18 with TRBJ2-7; D is undetermined. The specimen was CD4+ T cells from PBMCs. This receptor was taken from a human donor in good health. CDR3 amino acids: CASSPNSRNEQYF. The CDR3 nucleotides read TGTGCCAGCTCACCGAACTCTCGAAACGAGCAGTACTTC.